This entry features one T cell receptor beta chain sequence. The target antigen is unknown. For every sample, 95,000 to 100,000 TCR templates were assayed. TCRdb's table, derived via immunoSEQ multiplex PCR, lists solely in-frame clones and lacks some. The sample has approximately 100,000 clones; nearly 95% are singletons. These data are taken from a study of siplizumab effects on memory and regulatory T cells. General study findings and limits: Among alloreactive clones, only a minor fraction mapped to unstimulated subsets. The study found naive T cells seemingly more diverse than memory cells and seemingly major alloresponse contributors.

Trimming cost V 1 base and J 5 bases, with 12 bases left between them. The CDR3 sequence is 14 residues long. Germline V lookup: CDR1 SGHAT, CDR2 FQNNGV. This sequence was found in a human donor in good health. The genes are TRBV11-2 and TRBJ2-7, with unresolved D. Material for sequencing was non-Treg CD4+ T cells sorted from blood. In DNA form, the CDR3 reads TGTGCCAGCAGCTTAGGTGGTTGGCCAGACGAGCAGTACTTC. Its protein is CASSLGGWPDEQYF.